This entry concerns a single T cell receptor (beta chain). Clones were sequenced by immunoSEQ multiplex PCR, and TCRdb holds only the in-frame ones, with some missing. The table records tens of thousands of clones, approximately 90% of them present only once. This CDR3 comprises 13 residues. Germline CDR1 SNHLY, CDR2 FYNNEI. The germline V and J ends were trimmed by 4 bases and 1 base, with 8 bases remaining between them. This specimen belongs to a study of OX40 agonist ivuxolimab in advanced cancers. Sample: CD4+ or CD8+ T cells sorted from blood, taken in a trial of the OX40 agonist ivuxolimab. This TCR was recovered from an adult with an advanced solid tumor such as melanoma, head and neck, liver or kidney cancer. The chain combines TRBV2 with TRBJ2-7; the D is unclear. The DNA of the CDR3 is TGTGCCAGCAGTGTGGACCGATCCTACGAGCAGTACTTC. Its translation is CASSVDRSYEQYF.